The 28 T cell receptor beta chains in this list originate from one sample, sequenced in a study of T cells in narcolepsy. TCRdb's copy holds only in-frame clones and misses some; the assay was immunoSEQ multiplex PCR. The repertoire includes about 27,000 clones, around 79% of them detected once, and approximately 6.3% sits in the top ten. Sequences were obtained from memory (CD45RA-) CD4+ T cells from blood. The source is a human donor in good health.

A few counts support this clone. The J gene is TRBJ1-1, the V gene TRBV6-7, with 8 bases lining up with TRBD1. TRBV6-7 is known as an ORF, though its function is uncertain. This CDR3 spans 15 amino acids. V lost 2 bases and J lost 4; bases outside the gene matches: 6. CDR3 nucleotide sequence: TGTGCCAGCAGTTACCGACAGGGGAAGCGCACTGAAGCTTTCTTT. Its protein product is CASSYRQGKRTEAFF.

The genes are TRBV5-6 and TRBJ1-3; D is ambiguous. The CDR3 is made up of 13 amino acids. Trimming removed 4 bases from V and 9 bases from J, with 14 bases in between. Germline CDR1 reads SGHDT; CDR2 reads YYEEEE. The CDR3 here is CASSVEERGTIYF. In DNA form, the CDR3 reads TGTGCCAGCAGCGTAGAGGAGCGGGGCACCATATATTTT.

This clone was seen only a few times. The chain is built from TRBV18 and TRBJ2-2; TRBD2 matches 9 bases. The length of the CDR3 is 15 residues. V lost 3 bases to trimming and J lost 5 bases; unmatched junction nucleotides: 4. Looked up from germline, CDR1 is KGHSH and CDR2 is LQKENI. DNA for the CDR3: TGTGCCAGCTCACCTCTAGCGGGGCGTACCGGGGAGCTGTTTTTT. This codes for CASSPLAGRTGELFF.

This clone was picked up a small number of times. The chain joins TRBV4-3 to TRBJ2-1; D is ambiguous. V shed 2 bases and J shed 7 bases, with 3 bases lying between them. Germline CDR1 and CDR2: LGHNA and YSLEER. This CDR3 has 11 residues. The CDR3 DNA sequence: TGCGCCAGCAGCCAAAGGAATGAGCAGTTCTTC. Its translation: CASSQRNEQFF.

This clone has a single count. CDR3 region: CATSRPTYTRQNTGELFF. The CDR3 DNA follows: TGTGCCACCAGCAGACCGACCTATACCCGACAGAACACCGGGGAGCTGTTTTTT. The rearrangement joins TRBV15 to TRBJ2-2; D uncertain. Trimming cost V 2 bases and J 1 base, with 17 bases left between them. This CDR3 is 18 amino acids long. Germline CDR1 is LNHNV and CDR2 is YYDKDF (reference sequence).

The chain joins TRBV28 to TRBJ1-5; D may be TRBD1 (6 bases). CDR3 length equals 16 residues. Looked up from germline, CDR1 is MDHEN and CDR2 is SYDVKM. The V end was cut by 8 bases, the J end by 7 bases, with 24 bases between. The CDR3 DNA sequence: TGTGCCAGCCTCAGAGGGGGATTAGTCCGTAACCAGCCCCAGCATTTT. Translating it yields CASLRGGLVRNQPQHF.

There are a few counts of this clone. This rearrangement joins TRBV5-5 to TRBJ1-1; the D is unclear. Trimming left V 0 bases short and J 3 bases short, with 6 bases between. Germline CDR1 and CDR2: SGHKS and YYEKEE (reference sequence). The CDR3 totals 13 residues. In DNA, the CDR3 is TGTGCCAGCAGCTTGGTACCAGACACTGAAGCTTTCTTT. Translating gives CASSLVPDTEAFF.

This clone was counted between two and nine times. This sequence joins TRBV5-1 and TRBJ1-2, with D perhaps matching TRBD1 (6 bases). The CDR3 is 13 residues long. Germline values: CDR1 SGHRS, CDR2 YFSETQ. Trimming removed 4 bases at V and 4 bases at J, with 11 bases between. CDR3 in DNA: TGCGCCAGCAGCGCGGAGACAGGCTATGGCTACACCTTC. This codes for CASSAETGYGYTF.

CDR3 nucleotide sequence: TGTGCCAGCAGATTACTAGCGGGGAACAACGAGCAGTACTTC. This translates into CASRLLAGNNEQYF. V gene TRBV6-6 combines with J gene TRBJ2-7; 10 nucleotides line up with TRBD2. V was clipped by 6 bases and J by 5 bases; unmatched bases: 7. Germline values: CDR1 MNHNY, CDR2 SVGAGI (reference sequence). This CDR3 has 14 residues.

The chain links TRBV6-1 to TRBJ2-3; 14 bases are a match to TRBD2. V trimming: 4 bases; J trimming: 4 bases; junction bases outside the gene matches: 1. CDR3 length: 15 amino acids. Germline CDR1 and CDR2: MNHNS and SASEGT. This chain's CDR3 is CASSGTSGGPDTQYF. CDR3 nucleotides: TGTGCCAGCAGTGGGACTAGCGGGGGGCCAGATACGCAGTATTTT.

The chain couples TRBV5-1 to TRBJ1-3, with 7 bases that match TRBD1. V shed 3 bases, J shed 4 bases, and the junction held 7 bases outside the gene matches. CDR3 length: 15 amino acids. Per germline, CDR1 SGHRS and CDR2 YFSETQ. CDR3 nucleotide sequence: TGCGCCAGCAGCTCAGCGGGACAGAGAGGAAACACCATATATTTT. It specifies CASSSAGQRGNTIYF. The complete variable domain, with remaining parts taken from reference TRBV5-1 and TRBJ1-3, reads KAGVTQTPRYLIKTRGQQVTLSCSPISGHRSVSWYQQTPGQGLQFLFEYFSETQRNKGNFPGRFSGRQFSNSRSEMNVSTLELGDSALYLCASSSAGQRGNTIYFGEGSWLTVV.

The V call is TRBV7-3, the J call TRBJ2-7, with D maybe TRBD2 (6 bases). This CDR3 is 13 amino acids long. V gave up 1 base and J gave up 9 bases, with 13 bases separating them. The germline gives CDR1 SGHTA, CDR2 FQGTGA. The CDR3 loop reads CASSLNSGAAQYF. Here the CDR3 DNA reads TGTGCCAGCAGCTTAAACTCGGGAGCGGCGCAGTACTTC.

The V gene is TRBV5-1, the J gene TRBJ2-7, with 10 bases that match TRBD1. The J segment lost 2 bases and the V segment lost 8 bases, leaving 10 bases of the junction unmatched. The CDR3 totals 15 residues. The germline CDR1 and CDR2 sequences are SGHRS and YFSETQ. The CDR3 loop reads CASSPTGTGAYEQYF. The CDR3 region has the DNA TGCGCCAGTTCCCCCACCGGGACAGGGGCCTACGAGCAGTACTTC.

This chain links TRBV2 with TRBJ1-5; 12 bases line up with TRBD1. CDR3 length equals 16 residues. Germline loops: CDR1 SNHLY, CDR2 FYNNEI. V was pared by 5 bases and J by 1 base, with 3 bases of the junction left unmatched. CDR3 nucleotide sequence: TGTGCCAGCAGTAGGGACAGGGGGCTAAGCAATCAGCCCCAGCATTTT. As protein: CASSRDRGLSNQPQHF.

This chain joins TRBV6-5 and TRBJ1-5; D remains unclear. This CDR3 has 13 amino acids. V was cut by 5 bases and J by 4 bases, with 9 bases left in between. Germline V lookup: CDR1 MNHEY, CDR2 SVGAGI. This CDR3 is CASSRNKNQPQHF. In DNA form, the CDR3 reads TGTGCCAGCAGTCGTAACAAAAATCAGCCCCAGCATTTT.

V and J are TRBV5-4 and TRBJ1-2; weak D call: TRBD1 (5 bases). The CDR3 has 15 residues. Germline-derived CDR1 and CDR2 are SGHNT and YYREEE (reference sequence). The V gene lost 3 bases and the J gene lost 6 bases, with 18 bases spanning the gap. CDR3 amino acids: CASSSPSAGRNGYTF. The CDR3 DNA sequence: TGTGCCAGCAGCTCACCTAGCGCAGGGAGGAATGGCTACACCTTC.

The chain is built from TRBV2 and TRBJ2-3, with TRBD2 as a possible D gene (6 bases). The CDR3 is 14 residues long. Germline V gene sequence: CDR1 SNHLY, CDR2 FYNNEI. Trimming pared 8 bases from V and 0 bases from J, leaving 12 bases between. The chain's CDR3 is CASGTFASTDTQYF. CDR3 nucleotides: TGTGCCAGCGGGACTTTTGCTAGCACAGATACGCAGTATTTT.

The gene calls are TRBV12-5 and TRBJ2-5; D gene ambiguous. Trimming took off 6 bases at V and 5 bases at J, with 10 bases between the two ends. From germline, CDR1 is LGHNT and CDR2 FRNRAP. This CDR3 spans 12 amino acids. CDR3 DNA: TGTGCTAGTGGCCCCCACTCGGAGACCCAGTACTTC. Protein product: CASGPHSETQYF.

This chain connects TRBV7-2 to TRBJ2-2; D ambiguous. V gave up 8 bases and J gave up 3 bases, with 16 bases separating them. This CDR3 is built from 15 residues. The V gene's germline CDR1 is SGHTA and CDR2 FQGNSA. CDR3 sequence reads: CASAQTTGYTGELFF. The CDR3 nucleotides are TGTGCCAGCGCCCAGACGACGGGTTACACCGGGGAGCTGTTTTTT. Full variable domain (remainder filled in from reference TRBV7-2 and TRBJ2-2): GAGVSQSPSNKVTEKGKDVELRCDPISGHTALYWYRQSLGQGLEFLIYFQGNSAPDKSGLPSDRFSAERTGGSVSTLTIQRTQQEDSAVYLCASAQTTGYTGELFFGEGSRLTVL.

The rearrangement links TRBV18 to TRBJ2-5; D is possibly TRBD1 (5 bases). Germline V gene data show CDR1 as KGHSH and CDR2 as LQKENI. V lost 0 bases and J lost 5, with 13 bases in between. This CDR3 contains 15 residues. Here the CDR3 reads CASSPPGQGRETQYF. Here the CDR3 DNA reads TGTGCCAGCTCACCACCGGGGCAGGGTCGGGAGACCCAGTACTTC. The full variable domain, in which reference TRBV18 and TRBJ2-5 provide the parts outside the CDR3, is NAGVMQNPRHLVRRRGQEARLRCSPMKGHSHVYWYRQLPEEGLKFMVYLQKENIIDESGMPKERFSAEFPKEGPSILRIQQVVRGDSAAYFCASSPPGQGRETQYFGPGTRLLVL.

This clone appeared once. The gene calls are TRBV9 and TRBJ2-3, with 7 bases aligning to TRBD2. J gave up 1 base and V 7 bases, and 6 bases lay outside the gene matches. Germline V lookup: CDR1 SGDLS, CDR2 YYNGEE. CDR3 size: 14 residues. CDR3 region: CASSEAGRTDTQYF. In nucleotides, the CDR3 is TGTGCCAGCTCCGAAGCGGGGCGCACAGATACGCAGTATTTT.

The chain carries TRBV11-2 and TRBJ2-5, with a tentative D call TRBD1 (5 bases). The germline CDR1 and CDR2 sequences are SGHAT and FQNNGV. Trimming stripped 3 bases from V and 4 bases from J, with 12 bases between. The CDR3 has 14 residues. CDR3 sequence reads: CASSFLGVRETQYF. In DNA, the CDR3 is TGTGCCAGCAGCTTTTTAGGGGTACGAGAGACCCAGTACTTC.

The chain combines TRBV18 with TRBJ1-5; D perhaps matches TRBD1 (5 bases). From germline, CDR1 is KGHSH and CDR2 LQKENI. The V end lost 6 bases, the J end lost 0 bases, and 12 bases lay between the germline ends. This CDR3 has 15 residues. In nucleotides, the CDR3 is TGTGCCAGCTCTCAACAGGCATATAGCAATCAGCCCCAGCATTTT. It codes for CASSQQAYSNQPQHF. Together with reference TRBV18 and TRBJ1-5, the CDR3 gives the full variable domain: NAGVMQNPRHLVRRRGQEARLRCSPMKGHSHVYWYRQLPEEGLKFMVYLQKENIIDESGMPKERFSAEFPKEGPSILRIQQVVRGDSAAYFCASSQQAYSNQPQHFGDGTRLSIL.

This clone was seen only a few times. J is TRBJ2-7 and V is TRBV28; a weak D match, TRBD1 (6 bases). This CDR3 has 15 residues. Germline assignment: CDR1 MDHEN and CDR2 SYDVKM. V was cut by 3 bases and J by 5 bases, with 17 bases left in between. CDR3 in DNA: TGTGCCAGCAGTTTCTGGCAGGGGCCCGCCCACGAGCAGTACTTC. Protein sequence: CASSFWQGPAHEQYF.

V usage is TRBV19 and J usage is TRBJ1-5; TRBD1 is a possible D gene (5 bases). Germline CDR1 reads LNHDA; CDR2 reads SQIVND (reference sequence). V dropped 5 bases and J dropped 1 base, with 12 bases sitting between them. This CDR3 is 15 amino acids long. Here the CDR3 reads CASSERGSSNQPQHF. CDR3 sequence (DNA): TGTGCCAGTAGTGAGAGGGGATCCAGCAATCAGCCCCAGCATTTT.

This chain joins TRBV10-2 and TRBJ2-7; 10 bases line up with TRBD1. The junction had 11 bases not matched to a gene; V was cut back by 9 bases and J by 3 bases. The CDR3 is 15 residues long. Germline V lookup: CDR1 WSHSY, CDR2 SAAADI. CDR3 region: CARNPRDRGFYEQYF. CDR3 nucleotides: TGCGCCAGAAATCCCCGGGACAGGGGATTCTACGAGCAGTACTTC.

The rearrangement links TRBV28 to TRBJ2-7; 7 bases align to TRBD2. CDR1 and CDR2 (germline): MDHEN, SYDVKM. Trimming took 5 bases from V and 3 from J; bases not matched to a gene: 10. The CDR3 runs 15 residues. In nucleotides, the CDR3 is TGTGCCAGCAGTCGCACGGGAGGAGTCCTCTACGAGCAGTACTTC. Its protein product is CASSRTGGVLYEQYF.

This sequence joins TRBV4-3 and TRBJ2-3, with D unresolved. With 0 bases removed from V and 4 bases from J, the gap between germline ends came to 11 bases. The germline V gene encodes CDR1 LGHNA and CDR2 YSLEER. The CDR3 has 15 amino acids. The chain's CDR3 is CASSQDPSTADTQYF. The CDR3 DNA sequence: TGCGCCAGCAGCCAAGACCCGAGCACGGCAGATACGCAGTATTTT.